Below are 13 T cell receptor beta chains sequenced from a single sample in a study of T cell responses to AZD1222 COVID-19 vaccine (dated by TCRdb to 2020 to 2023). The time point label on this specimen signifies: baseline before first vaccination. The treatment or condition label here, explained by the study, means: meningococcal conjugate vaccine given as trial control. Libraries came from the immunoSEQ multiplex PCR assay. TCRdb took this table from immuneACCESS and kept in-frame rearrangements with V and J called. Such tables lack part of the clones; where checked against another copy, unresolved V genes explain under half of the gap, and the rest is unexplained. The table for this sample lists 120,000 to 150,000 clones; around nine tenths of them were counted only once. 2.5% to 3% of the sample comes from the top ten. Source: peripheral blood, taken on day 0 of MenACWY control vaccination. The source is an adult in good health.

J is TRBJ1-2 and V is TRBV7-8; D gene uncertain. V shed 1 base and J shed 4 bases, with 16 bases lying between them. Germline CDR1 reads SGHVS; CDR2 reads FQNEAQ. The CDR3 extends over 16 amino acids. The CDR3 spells CASSLGAAGPLYGYTF. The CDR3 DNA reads TGTGCCAGCAGCTTAGGAGCGGCAGGACCCCTCTATGGCTACACCTTC. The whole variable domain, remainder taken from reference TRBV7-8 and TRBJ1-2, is GAGVSQSPRYKVAKRGQDVALRCDPISGHVSLFWYQQALGQGPEFLTYFQNEAQLDKSGLPSDRFFAERPEGSVSTLKIQRTQQEDSAVYLCASSLGAAGPLYGYTFGSGTRLTVV.

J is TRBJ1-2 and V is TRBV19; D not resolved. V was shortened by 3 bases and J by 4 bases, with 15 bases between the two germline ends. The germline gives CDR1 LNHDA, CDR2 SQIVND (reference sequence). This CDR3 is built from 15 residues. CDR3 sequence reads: CASSMLGRGGYGYTF. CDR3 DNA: TGTGCCAGTAGTATGCTGGGCAGAGGAGGCTATGGCTACACCTTC.

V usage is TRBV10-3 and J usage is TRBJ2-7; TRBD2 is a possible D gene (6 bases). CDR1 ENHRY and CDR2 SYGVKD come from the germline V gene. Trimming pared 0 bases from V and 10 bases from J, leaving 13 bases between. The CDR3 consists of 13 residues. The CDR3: CAISESTRGKQYF. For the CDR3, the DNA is TGTGCCATCAGTGAGTCGACTCGGGGGAAACAGTACTTC.

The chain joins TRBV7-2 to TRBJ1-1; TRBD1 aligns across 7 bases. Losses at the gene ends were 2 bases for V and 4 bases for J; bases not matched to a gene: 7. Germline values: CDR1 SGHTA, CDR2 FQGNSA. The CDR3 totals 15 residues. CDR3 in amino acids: CASSLTRDSLTEAFF. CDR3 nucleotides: TGTGCCAGCAGCTTAACCCGGGACAGCCTCACTGAAGCTTTCTTT.

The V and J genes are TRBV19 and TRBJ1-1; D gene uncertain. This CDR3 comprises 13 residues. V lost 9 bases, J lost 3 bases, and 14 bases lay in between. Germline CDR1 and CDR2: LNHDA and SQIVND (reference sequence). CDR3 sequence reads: CASHSYGDTEAFF. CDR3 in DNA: TGTGCCAGCCACTCGTACGGGGACACTGAAGCTTTCTTT.

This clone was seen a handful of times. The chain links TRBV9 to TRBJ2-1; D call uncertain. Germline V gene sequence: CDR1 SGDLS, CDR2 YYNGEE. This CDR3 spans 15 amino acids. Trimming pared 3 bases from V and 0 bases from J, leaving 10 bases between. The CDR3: CASSETFSSYNEQFF. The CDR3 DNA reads TGTGCCAGCAGCGAAACGTTCAGCTCCTACAATGAGCAGTTCTTC. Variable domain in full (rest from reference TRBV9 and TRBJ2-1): DSGVTQTPKHLITATGQRVTLRCSPRSGDLSVYWYQQSLDQGLQFLIQYYNGEERAKGNILERFSAQQFPDLHSELNLSSLELGDSALYFCASSETFSSYNEQFFGPGTRLTVL.

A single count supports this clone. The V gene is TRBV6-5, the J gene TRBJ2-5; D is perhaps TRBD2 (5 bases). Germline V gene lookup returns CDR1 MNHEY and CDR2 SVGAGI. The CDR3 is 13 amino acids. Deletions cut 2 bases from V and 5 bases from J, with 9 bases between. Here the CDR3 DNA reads TGTGCCAGCAGTTACGATGGGGAGGAGACCCAGTACTTC. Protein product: CASSYDGEETQYF.

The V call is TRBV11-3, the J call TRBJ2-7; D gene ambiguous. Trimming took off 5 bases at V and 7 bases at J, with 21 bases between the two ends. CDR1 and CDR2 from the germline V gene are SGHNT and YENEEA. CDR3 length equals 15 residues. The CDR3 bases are TGTGCCAGCAGCCCCTCCGCCGGTACGTCTAAGGAGCAGTACTTC. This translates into CASSPSAGTSKEQYF.

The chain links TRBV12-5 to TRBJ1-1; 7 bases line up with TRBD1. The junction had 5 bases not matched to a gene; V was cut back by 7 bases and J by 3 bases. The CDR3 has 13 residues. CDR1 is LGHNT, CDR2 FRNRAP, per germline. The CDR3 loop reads CASAPDRDTEAFF. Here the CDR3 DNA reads TGTGCTAGTGCCCCAGACAGGGACACTGAAGCTTTCTTT.

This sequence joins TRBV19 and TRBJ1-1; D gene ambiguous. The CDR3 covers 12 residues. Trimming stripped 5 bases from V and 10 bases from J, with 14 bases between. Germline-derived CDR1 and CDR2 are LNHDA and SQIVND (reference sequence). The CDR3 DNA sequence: TGTGCCAGTAGTCCCCCGCAGATTGGAGCTTTCTTT. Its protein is CASSPPQIGAFF.

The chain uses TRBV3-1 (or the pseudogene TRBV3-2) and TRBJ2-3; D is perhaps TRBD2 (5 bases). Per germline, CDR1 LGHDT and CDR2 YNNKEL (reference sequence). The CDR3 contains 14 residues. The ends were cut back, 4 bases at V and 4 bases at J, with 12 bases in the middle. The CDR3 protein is CASSPLGRADTQYF. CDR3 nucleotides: TGTGCCAGCAGCCCCCTGGGGAGAGCAGATACGCAGTATTTT.

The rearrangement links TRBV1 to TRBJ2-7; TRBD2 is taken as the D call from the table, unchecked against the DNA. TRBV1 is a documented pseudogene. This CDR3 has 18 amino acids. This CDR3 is CTSSPRLAGGPSSYEQYF. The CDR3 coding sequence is TGCACCAGCAGCCCTAGACTAGCGGGGGGGCCGAGCTCCTACGAGCAGTACTTC.

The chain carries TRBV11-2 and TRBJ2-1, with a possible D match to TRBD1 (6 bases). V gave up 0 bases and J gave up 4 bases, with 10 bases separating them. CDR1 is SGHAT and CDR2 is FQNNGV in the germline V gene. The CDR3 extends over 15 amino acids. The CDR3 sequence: CASSLDSDRYNEQFF. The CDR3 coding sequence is TGTGCCAGCAGCTTAGATTCAGACAGGTACAATGAGCAGTTCTTC.